This entry features one T cell receptor (beta chain) sequence. This clonotype appeared many times. It lacks a known antigen. Per-base quality was not reported, and no clone a single base away is much larger than it. The TCR beta CDR3 regions were amplified from the RNA transcripts. For the first round of RT-PCR on the TCR CDR3, the HTBI primer set was used together with the Qiagen OneStep RT-PCR kit. The libraries were constructed in a second round of multiplex PCR and then size-selected and purified. The libraries were sequenced on an Illumina HiSeq2000 using paired-end 100 bp reads. In the authors' own workflow: SOAPnuke was used to process the raw data, throwing out any read that contained adapters or uncalled bases, had a mean Phred below 15, or lacked an exact constant-primer or identifier match. COPE v1.2.5 was used to merge the high-quality paired reads, and each unique nucleotide sequence was defined as a clonotype. MiTCR v1.1 was used to align the clonotypes against IMGT TRBV, TRBD and TRBJ reference segments. Analysis was restricted to V-J combinations with a frequency above 0.0001, which covered roughly 99% of repertoires. The TCS score was defined as F50 (clonal expansion) divided by E x V (chaos), with BLOSUM62-based TCRdist calculated between CDR3 peptides within each V-J. Welch's t-statistics and random forest reduced fewer than 550 V-J features to under 15, which were used in a naive Bayes classifier (R e1071). TCRdb's own reprocessing of the public reads used fastp at Q25 and MiXCR and kept productive beta chains. Entries that share a CDR3 protein sequence are merged under the most common genes and DNA. The V and J calls and clone size are TCRdb's, not the authors'. This sample is represented by more than 500,000 distinct CDR3 sequences; roughly 15% of them were singletons. The ten largest clones capture 3.5% to 4% of the sample.

The data are from a study of T cells in Graves' hyperthyroidism and ophthalmopathy (dated by TCRdb to the late 2010s). In the study overall: Peripheral blood was sampled at the time of initial diagnosis, prior to any treatment. The 90 to 100 discovery patients were randomly divided into training and test sets at a 7:3 ratio. Following sampling, methimazole starting at 30 mg daily was given to hyperthyroidism patients, and high-dose intravenous methylprednisolone was given to ophthalmopathy patients. TCR V-J signatures able to tell the groups apart were searched for in a discovery cohort of 90 to 100 patients, of whom approximately 40 had Graves' ophthalmopathy and under 65 had stable Graves' hyperthyroidism. The paper describes TCR Vbeta CDR3 sequencing of roughly 130 peripheral blood samples, made up of 43 ophthalmopathy patients, roughly 80 hyperthyroidism patients and 17 progressor patients. In several Graves' hyperthyroidism patients, the study also compared T-cell repertoires from thyroid tissue with T-cell repertoires from blood. Prospective prediction of ophthalmopathy was tested in an independent validation cohort of fewer than 20 hyperthyroidism patients and 15 to 17 patients who later progressed to ophthalmopathy.

CDR1 SGHNT and CDR2 YENEEA were looked up in the germline V gene. The cysteine opens and the phenylalanine closes a CDR3 of 15 amino acids. Just the 45-base CDR3 DNA is kept, in frame starting at base 1. A distance of 15 bases separates the germline ends of V and J, which lose 6 bases and 1 base respectively. Stable Graves' hyperthyroidism was defined as the absence of progression to ophthalmopathy over 18 months of follow-up. Hyperthyroidism patients were newly diagnosed, with disease duration under 2 months, and aged 18 to 65 years. The study excluded patients with uncontrolled infections, other autoimmune diseases, pregnancy or lactation. Diagnoses were established on the basis of clinical symptoms, serum thyroxine and TRAb, thyroid ultrasound, and orbital computed tomography. PBMCs were separated from 8 to 10 ml of fresh peripheral blood using Ficoll-Paque density gradient centrifugation. Total RNA was extracted using Trizol reagent, and RNA quality was assessed on an Agilent 2100 Bioanalyzer.

General conclusions and limits of the study: In validation, progression to ophthalmopathy was predicted by the model with 65% to 71% sensitivity and approximately 78% specificity, a median of about 6.4 months before onset. A model built on a 13 V-J signature distinguished ophthalmopathy from stable hyperthyroidism, reaching about 88% sensitivity and under 84% specificity in cross-validation and 80%/75% in testing. Most expanded thyroid clonotypes (frequency above 0.001) were also found in blood, which suggests that blood repertoires may mirror thyroid immune responses. No statistical method was used to fix the sample size in advance, and group allocation was not hidden from the investigators.

Here the chain combines TRBV11-3 and TRBJ1-1; no D gene is confidently identified. The source is a woman in her 30s with Graves' hyperthyroidism. Sequencing used blood. The CDR3 is CASRRSPTENTEAFF. The DNA sequence follows: TGTGCCAGCAGGCGATCTCCGACTGAGAACACTGAAGCTTTCTTT. With the portions outside the CDR3 filled from the reference TRBV11-3 and TRBJ1-1 genes, the complete variable region becomes EAGVVQSPRYKIIEKKQPVAFWCNPISGHNTLYWYLQNLGQGPELLIRYENEEAVDDSQLPKDRFSAERLKGVDSTLKIQPAELGDSAVYLCASRRSPTENTEAFFGQGTRLTVV.